The 27 T cell receptor beta chains reported below all come from one sample, sequenced in a study of T-cell memory formation after mild COVID-19. TCRdb passed the 5' RACE reads through MiXCR, listing each CDR3 protein once. The table shows some 490,000 distinct CDR3 sequences, with around a sixth occurring only once. The sample taken for sequencing was PBMCs or a T cell subset sorted from them (not recorded which). The receptor source for this set is an adult woman who had mild COVID-19 (a few samples of this study predate the infection). Cell type and time point are not known.

The J gene is TRBJ2-7, the V gene TRBV14; D gene uncertain. CDR3 length equals 14 residues. Looked up from germline, CDR1 is SGHDN and CDR2 is FVKESK. V was clipped by 4 bases and J by 7 bases, with 17 bases between them. The CDR3 DNA reads as TGTGCCAGCAGCCCGTCCACGCCCCCTCGGGAGCAGTACTTC. It is translated as CASSPSTPPREQYF. Drawing the rest from reference TRBV14 and TRBJ2-7, the complete variable domain is EAGVTQFPSHSVIEKGQTVTLRCDPISGHDNLYWYRRVMGKEIKFLLHFVKESKQDESGMPNNRFLAERTGGTYSTLKVQPAELEDSGVYFCASSPSTPPREQYFGPGTRLTVT.

This rearrangement joins TRBV6-2 or TRBV6-3 to TRBJ2-7, with TRBD1 identical over 7 bases. Germline CDR1 is MNHEY and CDR2 is SVGEGT. The length of the CDR3 is 17 residues. V was clipped by 4 bases and J by 1 base; unmatched bases: 13. This chain's CDR3 is CASSLIFSGTDSYEQYF. In DNA form, the CDR3 reads TGTGCCAGCAGTTTGATCTTCTCCGGGACAGATTCCTACGAGCAGTACTTC.

This clonotype was observed a handful of times. The chain has TRBV19 and TRBJ1-2; 9 nucleotides agree with TRBD1. CDR1 is LNHDA, CDR2 SQIVND, per germline (reference sequence). With V trimmed by 5 bases and J by 7 bases, 8 bases remained unmatched. The CDR3 loop spans 14 amino acids. The CDR3, as DNA: TGTGCCAGTAGTCCCACCGGACAGGGGCCTGGCTACACCTTC. As protein: CASSPTGQGPGYTF.

This clonotype has a count of ten or more. CDR3 region: CASRSGGTYNEQFF. DNA for the CDR3: TGCGCCAGCAGGAGCGGGGGGACCTACAATGAGCAGTTCTTC. This chain uses TRBV10-2 with TRBJ2-1, with TRBD2 identical over 9 bases. The V gene's germline CDR1 is WSHSY and CDR2 SAAADI. The CDR3 runs to 14 residues. Unmatched junction bases numbered 2, after V lost 6 bases and J lost 2 bases.

The rearrangement uses TRBV5-6 and TRBJ1-1; the D gene is possibly TRBD1 (6 bases). V lost 7 bases and J lost 1, with 17 bases in between. CDR1 and CDR2 (germline): SGHDT, YYEEEE. The CDR3 loop spans 15 amino acids. CDR3 sequence (DNA): TGTGCCAGCGCCCCGAGAGCCAGGGGGAACACTGAAGCTTTCTTT. Translating it yields CASAPRARGNTEAFF.

This clonotype has only a few counts. The chain couples TRBV5-1 to TRBJ2-7; TRBD1 matches at 8 bases. The CDR3 is 14 residues long. The junction had 11 bases not matched to a gene; V was cut back by 7 bases and J by 5 bases. In germline, CDR1 is SGHRS, CDR2 YFSETQ. DNA of the CDR3: TGCGCCAGCCGTATCCAGGGGGCTGTGGACGAGCAGTACTTC. The encoded protein is CASRIQGAVDEQYF.

The chain couples TRBV4-1 to TRBJ2-3, with 12 bases identical to TRBD2. CDR3 length: 18 residues. J lost 1 base, V lost 3 bases, and 8 bases had no gene match. CDR1 is MGHRA and CDR2 is YSYEKL in the germline V gene. The CDR3 here is CASSHKPSGGAGTDTQYF. CDR3 nucleotide sequence: TGCGCCAGCAGCCACAAACCTAGCGGGGGGGCCGGCACAGATACGCAGTATTTT.

The V and J genes are TRBV2 and TRBJ2-7, with 7 bases that match TRBD2. This CDR3 spans 16 amino acids. V shed 2 bases and J 0 bases; nucleotides not matched to a gene: 7. Germline CDR1 SNHLY, CDR2 FYNNEI. For the CDR3, the DNA is TGTGCCAGCAGTGAATCGACTAGCCTGAGCTCCTACGAGCAGTACTTC. Protein product: CASSESTSLSSYEQYF.

J is TRBJ1-2 and V is TRBV19, with a possible D match to TRBD1 (5 bases). V was trimmed by 6 bases and J by 4 bases, leaving 9 bases between them. The germline gives CDR1 LNHDA, CDR2 SQIVND (reference sequence). The CDR3 has 12 residues. The CDR3 sequence: CASRPGLYGYTF. CDR3 DNA sequence: TGTGCCAGTAGGCCGGGACTCTATGGCTACACCTTC.

The V gene is TRBV18, the J gene TRBJ1-2; perhaps TRBD1 as D (5 bases). Trimming stripped 3 bases from V and 4 bases from J, with 12 bases between. The germline V gene has CDR1 KGHSH and CDR2 LQKENI. The length of the CDR3 is 14 residues. CDR3 loop: CASSPRRGRYGYTF. The CDR3, as DNA: TGTGCCAGCTCACCCCGACGGGGACGCTATGGCTACACCTTC. Complete variable domain (other parts from reference TRBV18 and TRBJ1-2): NAGVMQNPRHLVRRRGQEARLRCSPMKGHSHVYWYRQLPEEGLKFMVYLQKENIIDESGMPKERFSAEFPKEGPSILRIQQVVRGDSAAYFCASSPRRGRYGYTFGSGTRLTVV.

The V gene is TRBV7-3, the J gene TRBJ2-1, with 9 bases lining up with TRBD2. The CDR3 spans 15 residues. Germline assignment: CDR1 SGHTA and CDR2 FQGTGA. V dropped 2 bases and J dropped 3; count of bases not matched to a gene: 2. CDR3 protein: CASSLQAGGYNEQFF. CDR3 sequence (DNA): TGTGCCAGCAGCTTACAAGCGGGGGGCTACAATGAGCAGTTCTTC.

A few counts support this clonotype. CDR3 in amino acids: CSARAGVRSYNEQFF. CDR3 nucleotides: TGCAGTGCTAGAGCGGGCGTCCGCTCCTACAATGAGCAGTTCTTC. The rearrangement links TRBV20-1 to TRBJ2-1; no firm D call. This CDR3 comprises 15 residues. Germline CDR1 and CDR2: DFQATT and SNEGSKA (reference sequence). V was cut by 1 base and J by 0 bases, with 10 bases left in between.

For the CDR3, the DNA is TGTGCCAGTAGTAAGACTAGCGGGAGCTTGTATGAGCAGTTCTTC. Translating gives CASSKTSGSLYEQFF. This chain joins TRBV19 and TRBJ2-1; 12 nucleotides match TRBD2. The CDR3 covers 15 residues. V lost 4 bases to trimming and J lost 8 bases; unmatched junction nucleotides: 6. CDR1 LNHDA and CDR2 SQIVND come from the germline V gene (reference sequence).

CDR3 loop: CASSLTVAAGTDTQYF. CDR3 nucleotide sequence: TGCGCCAGCAGCTTGACGGTAGCGGCTGGCACAGATACGCAGTATTTT. V and J are TRBV5-1 and TRBJ2-3, with D maybe TRBD2 (6 bases). CDR1 and CDR2 (germline): SGHRS, YFSETQ. This CDR3 comprises 16 residues. V lost 1 base and J 1 base, leaving 13 bases between the germline ends. The full variable domain, in which reference TRBV5-1 and TRBJ2-3 provide the parts outside the CDR3, is KAGVTQTPRYLIKTRGQQVTLSCSPISGHRSVSWYQQTPGQGLQFLFEYFSETQRNKGNFPGRFSGRQFSNSRSEMNVSTLELGDSALYLCASSLTVAAGTDTQYFGPGTRLTVL.

The V call is TRBV24-1, the J call TRBJ2-5; D is uncertain. Trimming left V 5 bases short and J 7 bases short, with 13 bases between. This CDR3 is 13 amino acids long. Germline V gene lookup returns CDR1 KGHDR and CDR2 SFDVKD. CDR3 sequence reads: CATSGVGPGTQYF. The DNA for the CDR3 is TGTGCCACCAGTGGAGTAGGCCCAGGGACCCAGTACTTC.

The table lists this clonotype with a few counts. The rearrangement uses TRBV6-2 or TRBV6-3 and TRBJ2-1, with 11 bases lining up with TRBD2. The CDR3 totals 16 residues. Germline loops: CDR1 MNHEY, CDR2 SVGEGT. V lost 5 bases and J lost 7; bases outside the gene matches: 10. CDR3 sequence reads: CASSPNSGGAGNEQFF. The CDR3 DNA is TGTGCCAGCAGTCCGAATAGCGGGGGGGCCGGGAATGAGCAGTTCTTC.

This clonotype was counted between two and nine times. The chain uses TRBV15 and TRBJ2-5, with D unresolved. Germline V gives CDR1 LNHNV, CDR2 YYDKDF (reference sequence). The length of the CDR3 is 15 residues. V gave up 0 bases and J gave up 2 bases, with 10 bases separating them. CDR3 sequence: CATSRDAVPQETQYF. In DNA, the CDR3 is TGTGCCACCAGCAGAGATGCGGTACCACAAGAGACCCAGTACTTC.

V is TRBV7-9 and J is TRBJ1-1, with D possibly being TRBD1 (5 bases). CDR3 length: 16 residues. Germline lookup yields CDR1 SEHNR and CDR2 FQNEAQ (reference sequence). The V gene lost 5 bases and the J gene lost 1 base, with 17 bases spanning the gap. The CDR3 bases are TGTGCCAGCAGCCCATCGGGTTTAACAGGGAACACTGAAGCTTTCTTT. The encoded protein is CASSPSGLTGNTEAFF.

A word on this clonotype: One end of the junction varies from germline; a read error may be responsible. The chain has TRBV11-3 and TRBJ2-6; 7 bases match TRBD1. This CDR3 region has 18 residues. Per germline, CDR1 SGHNT and CDR2 YENEEA. CDR3 bases: TGTGCCAGCAGCGGTTTGACAGGGTCGAGCTCTGGGGCAAACGTCCTGACTTTC. It codes for CASSGLTGSSSGANVLTF.

This clonotype was picked up a small number of times. This chain links TRBV12-3 or TRBV12-4 with TRBJ1-5; D is undetermined. This CDR3 has 13 residues. Trimming stripped 8 bases from V and 7 bases from J, with 15 bases between. CDR3 region: CASCPPPGQPQHF. The CDR3 coding sequence is TGTGCCAGCTGCCCTCCCCCCGGGCAGCCCCAGCATTTT.

This clonotype appeared a few times. The rearrangement uses TRBV5-1 and TRBJ2-7; 7 nucleotides align to TRBD1. This CDR3 contains 15 residues. Germline CDR1 SGHRS, CDR2 YFSETQ. V gave up 0 bases and J gave up 6 bases; unmatched junction bases: 9. The CDR3 spells CASSLAQRQGVEQYF. The CDR3 coding sequence is TGCGCCAGCAGCTTGGCGCAGCGTCAGGGGGTCGAGCAGTACTTC.

This clonotype was seen a single time. This chain uses TRBV18 with TRBJ1-2; tentative D call: TRBD1 (5 bases). The CDR3 length is 15 residues. In germline, CDR1 is KGHSH, CDR2 LQKENI. Trimming left V 2 bases short and J 4 bases short, with 14 bases between. This chain's CDR3 is CASSPREAGPYGYTF. CDR3 nucleotides: TGTGCCAGCTCACCAAGGGAAGCAGGGCCCTATGGCTACACCTTC.

The J gene is TRBJ1-1, the V gene TRBV24-1, with D possibly being TRBD1 (6 bases). The CDR3 is 15 amino acids. Deletions cut 7 bases from V and 4 bases from J, with 18 bases between. Germline-derived CDR1 and CDR2 are KGHDR and SFDVKD. The CDR3 reads CATRGGGRSGTEAFF. The CDR3 DNA follows: TGTGCCACCAGGGGTGGGGGCAGATCGGGCACTGAAGCTTTCTTT.

The genes are TRBV18 and TRBJ1-1; D uncertain. Germline CDR1 reads KGHSH; CDR2 reads LQKENI. CDR3 length equals 16 residues. Trimming removed 1 base at V and 1 base at J, with 13 bases between. The CDR3 sequence is CASSPREAGSNTEAFF. Here the CDR3 DNA reads TGTGCCAGCTCACCACGGGAAGCGGGCTCGAACACTGAAGCTTTCTTT.

The chain combines TRBV4-1 with TRBJ2-3, with D perhaps matching TRBD1 (6 bases). Germline V lookup: CDR1 MGHRA, CDR2 YSYEKL. V was shortened by 1 base and J by 0 bases, with 23 bases between the two germline ends. The CDR3 loop spans 20 amino acids. The CDR3 is CASSQVWAGRGGYSTDTQYF. The CDR3 bases are TGCGCCAGCAGCCAAGTTTGGGCAGGCAGGGGCGGATATAGCACAGATACGCAGTATTTT.

This sequence joins TRBV7-3 and TRBJ2-5; perhaps TRBD1 as D (6 bases). The germline V gene encodes CDR1 SGHTA and CDR2 FQGTGA. This CDR3 comprises 18 residues. The ends were cut back, 5 bases at V and 3 bases at J, with 25 bases in the middle. CDR3 residues: CASSPQGPSSPQKETQYF. The CDR3 DNA follows: TGTGCCAGCAGCCCACAGGGACCCTCGTCTCCTCAGAAAGAGACCCAGTACTTC.

The gene calls are TRBV12-3 or TRBV12-4 and TRBJ2-3; TRBD1 matches 9 bases. V dropped 6 bases and J dropped 3; count of bases not matched to a gene: 4. The CDR3 is 14 residues long. CDR3 amino acids: CASRGTGKTDTQYF. The CDR3 nucleotides read TGTGCCAGCAGAGGGACAGGGAAAACAGATACGCAGTATTTT.